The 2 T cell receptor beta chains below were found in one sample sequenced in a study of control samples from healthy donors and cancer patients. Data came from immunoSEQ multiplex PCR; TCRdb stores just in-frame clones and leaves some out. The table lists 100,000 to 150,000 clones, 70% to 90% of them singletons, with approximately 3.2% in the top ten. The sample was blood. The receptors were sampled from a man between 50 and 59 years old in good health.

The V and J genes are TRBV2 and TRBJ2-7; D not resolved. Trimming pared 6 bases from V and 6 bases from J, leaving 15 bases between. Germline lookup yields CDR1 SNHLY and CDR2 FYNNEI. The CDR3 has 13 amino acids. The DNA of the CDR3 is TGTGCCAGCAGGCCCTCCCGCAAAGGCGAGCAGTACTTC. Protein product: CASRPSRKGEQYF.

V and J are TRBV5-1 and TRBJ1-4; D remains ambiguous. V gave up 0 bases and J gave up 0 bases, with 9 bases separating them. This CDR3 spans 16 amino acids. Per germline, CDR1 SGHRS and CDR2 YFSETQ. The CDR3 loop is CASSLGSDATNEKLFF. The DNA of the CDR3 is TGCGCCAGCAGCTTGGGATCCGACGCAACTAATGAAAAACTGTTTTTT.